This T cell receptor beta chain was sequenced for a study of post-analysis software for immune sequencing data. With 3 bases removed from V and 4 bases from J, the gap between germline ends came to 12 bases. The CDR3 is 14 amino acids. Germline assignment: CDR1 SGHTA and CDR2 FQGNSA. Each TCR beta cDNA library carried unique molecular identifiers. TCRdb redid the calling of the PCR reads with MiXCR, one entry per CDR3 protein. The table lists more than 450,000 distinct CDR3 sequences, 30% to 40% of them singletons, with 4.5% to 7.5% in the top ten. Study results and caveats: Controls had lower frequencies than patients of four or five TRBV segments, which included TRBV5-6, TRBV5-1 and TRBV20-1.

This clonotype was recorded a few times. What it binds is unknown. V is TRBV7-2 and J is TRBJ2-5; no firm D call. The clonotype originates from a girl aged 2-17 years with multiple sclerosis. The sequenced material came from blood. CDR3 protein: CASSFPRLGETQYF. CDR3 nucleotide sequence: TGTGCCAGCAGCTTCCCTCGGTTGGGAGAGACCCAGTACTTC. Using reference TRBV7-2 and TRBJ2-5 for the parts outside the CDR3, the full variable domain is GAGVSQSPSNKVTEKGKDVELRCDPISGHTALYWYRQSLGQGLEFLIYFQGNSAPDKSGLPSDRFSAERTGGSVSTLTIQRTQQEDSAVYLCASSFPRLGETQYFGPGTRLLVL.